The 17 T cell receptor beta chains listed next were all sequenced from one sample in a study of T cell responses to AZD1222 COVID-19 vaccine. The table came from immunoSEQ multiplex PCR; TCRdb's copy has only in-frame clones and leaves some out. The repertoire consists of 30,000 to 35,000 clones, with 78% occurring once and the leading ten covering more than 4%. The source material was peripheral blood, sampled 28 days after the second AZD1222 dose. The receptors originated from an adult who received the AZD1222 COVID-19 vaccine.

The chain is built from TRBV7-3 and TRBJ2-3; 14 bases align to TRBD2. CDR3 length: 17 residues. Germline V gene sequence: CDR1 SGHTA, CDR2 FQGTGA. The trim removed 5 bases at V and 1 base at J, leaving 5 bases unmatched. The CDR3 region has the DNA TGTGCCAGCAGCCCTCCGGGACTAGCGGGAGGCACAGATACGCAGTATTTT. Protein sequence: CASSPPGLAGGTDTQYF. The full variable domain, with the rest looked up from reference TRBV7-3 and TRBJ2-3, is GAGVSQTPSNKVTEKGKYVELRCDPISGHTALYWYRQSLGQGPEFLIYFQGTGAADDSGLPNDRFFAVRPEGSVSTLKIQRTERGDSAVYLCASSPPGLAGGTDTQYFGPGTRLTVL.

The rearrangement uses TRBV7-9 and TRBJ2-1; tentative D call: TRBD1 (7 bases). Trimming pared 1 base from V and 4 bases from J, leaving 11 bases between. Germline CDR1 reads SEHNR; CDR2 reads FQNEAQ (reference sequence). This CDR3 spans 15 amino acids. The CDR3 sequence: CASSLGGTEYNEQFF. CDR3 nucleotide sequence: TGTGCCAGCAGCTTAGGCGGGACAGAATACAATGAGCAGTTCTTC.

The V call is TRBV28, the J call TRBJ1-3, with unresolved D. Deletions cut 0 bases from V and 0 bases from J, with 9 bases between. Germline V gene data show CDR1 as MDHEN and CDR2 as SYDVKM. This CDR3 has 16 residues. CDR3 amino acids: CASSLWSTVSGNTIYF. The CDR3 DNA reads TGTGCCAGCAGTTTATGGTCTACAGTCTCTGGAAACACCATATATTTT.

The rearrangement uses TRBV7-2 and TRBJ1-5; no reliable D call. CDR3 length: 13 amino acids. V gave up 6 bases and J gave up 0 bases, with 6 bases separating them. From germline, CDR1 is SGHTA and CDR2 FQGNSA. CDR3 sequence reads: CASSQYSNQPQHF. DNA of the CDR3: TGTGCCAGCAGTCAATATAGCAATCAGCCCCAGCATTTT.

This clone was observed a single time. The chain links TRBV7-2 to TRBJ1-1; D unresolved. Trimming removed 5 bases from V and 0 bases from J, with 25 bases in between. CDR1 and CDR2 from the germline V gene are SGHTA and FQGNSA. This CDR3 comprises 19 residues. CDR3 nucleotide sequence: TGTGCCAGCAGCCTACCCAGCGCCCGCGGACTACCAATGAACACTGAAGCTTTCTTT. Its translation: CASSLPSARGLPMNTEAFF. Filled out from reference TRBV7-2 and TRBJ1-1, the complete variable domain reads GAGVSQSPSNKVTEKGKDVELRCDPISGHTALYWYRQSLGQGLEFLIYFQGNSAPDKSGLPSDRFSAERTGGSVSTLTIQRTQQEDSAVYLCASSLPSARGLPMNTEAFFGQGTRLTVV.

V is TRBV15 and J is TRBJ2-7, with a weak D call TRBD2 (5 bases). There are 13 residues in the CDR3. Germline CDR1 and CDR2: LNHNV and YYDKDF (reference sequence). The germline V and J ends were trimmed by 5 bases and 3 bases, with 11 bases remaining between them. DNA of the CDR3: TGTGCCACCAGCCCCCGGGGTCACTACGAGCAGTACTTC. As protein: CATSPRGHYEQYF.

V and J are TRBV19 and TRBJ2-1; D is perhaps TRBD2 (6 bases). V was clipped by 6 bases and J by 0 bases, with 15 bases between them. Germline CDR1 reads LNHDA; CDR2 reads SQIVND (reference sequence). The CDR3 is 16 amino acids. CDR3 sequence: CASRRDAGSSYNEQFF. CDR3 nucleotides: TGTGCCAGTAGGCGGGACGCCGGGAGCTCCTACAATGAGCAGTTCTTC.

This rearrangement joins TRBV3-1 (or the pseudogene TRBV3-2) to TRBJ2-3; D may be TRBD1 (6 bases). The CDR3 is 16 residues long. The V end lost 4 bases, the J end lost 7 bases, and 21 bases lay between the germline ends. CDR1 is LGHDT, CDR2 YNNKEL, per germline (reference sequence). In nucleotides, the CDR3 is TGTGCCAGCAGCCGGAGCTGGGGCAGGGGATTGAATACGCAGTATTTT. Protein sequence: CASSRSWGRGLNTQYF.

The chain uses TRBV7-2 and TRBJ1-2, with 10 bases that match TRBD1. V lost 6 bases, J lost 8 bases, and 6 bases stayed unmatched. The CDR3 has 13 amino acids. Germline values: CDR1 SGHTA, CDR2 FQGNSA. In DNA form, the CDR3 reads TGTGCCAGCAGTTCGGGACAGGGGTGGGGCTACACCTTC. Its translation: CASSSGQGWGYTF.

The V and J genes are TRBV5-1 and TRBJ1-3; no clear D. This CDR3 is built from 15 residues. Between the trimmed V and J ends, which lost 4 bases and 0 bases, there was a span of 11 bases. CDR1 is SGHRS and CDR2 is YFSETQ in the germline V gene. The CDR3 is CASSLGIGSGNTIYF. CDR3 sequence (DNA): TGCGCCAGCAGCCTAGGGATAGGCTCTGGAAACACCATATATTTT.

The chain has TRBV7-2 and TRBJ2-5; D is possibly TRBD2 (6 bases). The CDR3 covers 13 residues. CDR1 is SGHTA and CDR2 is FQGNSA in the germline V gene. Trimming removed 5 bases at V and 5 bases at J, with 12 bases between. The CDR3 is CASSLTSLETQYF. In DNA, the CDR3 is TGTGCCAGCAGCCTAACTAGCCTGGAGACCCAGTACTTC.

The chain is built from TRBV10-3 and TRBJ2-5, with D possibly called TRBD1 or TRBD2 (5 bases each). There are 13 residues in the CDR3. The V end was cut by 2 bases, the J end by 7 bases, with 11 bases between. Germline assignment: CDR1 ENHRY and CDR2 SYGVKD. The CDR3 protein is CAISEGQGGTQYF. In nucleotides, the CDR3 is TGTGCCATCAGTGAGGGACAAGGAGGGACCCAGTACTTC.

This clone was detected only once. The chain carries TRBV30 and TRBJ2-3; the match to TRBD2 covers 9 bases. Germline CDR1 reads GTSNPN; CDR2 reads SVGIG (reference sequence). Trimming cost V 1 base and J 6 bases; bases outside gene matches: 2. This CDR3 is 13 amino acids long. Written as DNA, the CDR3 is TGTGCCTGGAGTGCCGGACTAGCGGATACGCAGTATTTT. Translation: CAWSAGLADTQYF.

The chain combines TRBV18 with TRBJ1-1; weak D call: TRBD1 (5 bases). Germline CDR1 KGHSH, CDR2 LQKENI. The CDR3 spans 13 residues. Trimming cost V 4 bases and J 8 bases, with 14 bases left between them. This CDR3 is CASSLRDGDEAFF. For the CDR3, the DNA is TGTGCCAGCTCACTCCGGGACGGAGACGAAGCTTTCTTT.

The chain carries TRBV18 and TRBJ1-2; the match to TRBD1 covers 10 bases. Germline V gives CDR1 KGHSH, CDR2 LQKENI. The trim removed 3 bases at V and 4 bases at J, leaving 11 bases unmatched. CDR3 length: 17 residues. The CDR3 nucleotides are TGTGCCAGCTCACCGACGGGACAGGGGCACATCGGCTATGGCTACACCTTC. Its translation: CASSPTGQGHIGYGYTF.

The V and J genes are TRBV4-2 and TRBJ2-3, with TRBD2 identical over 7 bases. The germline gives CDR1 LGHNA, CDR2 YNFKEQ. With 7 bases clipped from V and 5 bases from J, the junction kept 9 bases outside the gene matches. The CDR3 totals 14 residues. CDR3 DNA: TGTGCCAGCACCTCTTGGGAGGGTGAAGATACGCAGTATTTT. Protein: CASTSWEGEDTQYF.

This CDR3 is CASTLAGANVLTF. As DNA, the CDR3 is TGTGCCAGCACGCTGGCCGGGGCCAACGTCCTGACTTTC. The chain employs TRBV9 and TRBJ2-6; no definite D call. The germline V and J ends were trimmed by 6 bases and 4 bases, with 8 bases remaining between them. The CDR3 sequence is 13 residues long. Germline CDR1 SGDLS, CDR2 YYNGEE.